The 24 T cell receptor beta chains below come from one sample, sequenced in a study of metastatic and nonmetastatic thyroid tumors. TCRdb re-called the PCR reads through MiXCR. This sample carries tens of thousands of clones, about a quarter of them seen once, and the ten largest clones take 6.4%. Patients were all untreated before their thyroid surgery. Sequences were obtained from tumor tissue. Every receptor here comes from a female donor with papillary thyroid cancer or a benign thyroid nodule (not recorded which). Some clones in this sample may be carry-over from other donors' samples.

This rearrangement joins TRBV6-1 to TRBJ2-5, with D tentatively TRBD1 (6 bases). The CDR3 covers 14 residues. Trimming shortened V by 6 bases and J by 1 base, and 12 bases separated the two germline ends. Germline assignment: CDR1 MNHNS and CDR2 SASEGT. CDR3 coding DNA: TGTGCCAGCAGAGAGACAGGAATCCAAGAGACCCAGTACTTC. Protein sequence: CASRETGIQETQYF.

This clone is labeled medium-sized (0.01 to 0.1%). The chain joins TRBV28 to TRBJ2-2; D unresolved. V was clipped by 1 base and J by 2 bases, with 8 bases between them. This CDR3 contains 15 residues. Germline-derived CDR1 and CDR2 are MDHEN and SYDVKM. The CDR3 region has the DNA TGTGCCAGCAGTTTATATGGGTACAACACCGGGGAGCTGTTTTTT. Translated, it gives CASSLYGYNTGELFF. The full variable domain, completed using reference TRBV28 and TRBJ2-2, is DVKVTQSSRYLVKRTGEKVFLECVQDMDHENMFWYRQDPGLGLRLIYFSYDVKMKEKGDIPEGYSVSREKKERFSLILESASTNQTSMYLCASSLYGYNTGELFFGEGSRLTVL.

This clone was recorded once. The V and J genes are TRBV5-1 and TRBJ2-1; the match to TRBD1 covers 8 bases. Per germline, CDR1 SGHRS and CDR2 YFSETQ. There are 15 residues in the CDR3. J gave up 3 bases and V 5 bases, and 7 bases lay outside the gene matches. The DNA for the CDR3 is TGCGCCAGCAGTGCCTGGACAGGGAACTACAATGAGCAGTTCTTC. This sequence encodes CASSAWTGNYNEQFF.

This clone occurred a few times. CDR3 residues: CATIPSPSSTYEQYF. The DNA of the CDR3 is TGTGCCACCATTCCCTCCCCCAGTTCCACCTACGAGCAGTACTTC. The chain couples TRBV2 to TRBJ2-7; D call uncertain. This CDR3 has 15 residues. CDR1 is SNHLY and CDR2 is FYNNEI in the germline V gene. V was clipped by 10 bases and J by 2 bases, with 21 bases between them. The whole variable domain, filled in from reference TRBV2 and TRBJ2-7, reads EPEVTQTPSHQVTQMGQEVILRCVPISNHLYFYWYRQILGQKVEFLVSFYNNEISEKSEIFDDQFSVERPDGSNFTLKIRSTKLEDSAMYFCATIPSPSSTYEQYFGPGTRLTVT.

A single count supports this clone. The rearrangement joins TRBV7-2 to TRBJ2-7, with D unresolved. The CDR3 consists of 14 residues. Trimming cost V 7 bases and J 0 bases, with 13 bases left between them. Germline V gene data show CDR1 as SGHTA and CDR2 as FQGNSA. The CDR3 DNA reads TGTGCCAGCATCTGCGGTTTTAGCTCCTACGAGCAGTACTTC. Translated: CASICGFSSYEQYF.

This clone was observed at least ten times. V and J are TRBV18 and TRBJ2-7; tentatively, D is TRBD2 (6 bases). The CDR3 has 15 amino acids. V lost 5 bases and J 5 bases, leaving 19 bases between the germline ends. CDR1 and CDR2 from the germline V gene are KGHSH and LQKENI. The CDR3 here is CASSTLGGGSHEQYF. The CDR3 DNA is TGTGCCAGCTCAACACTAGGAGGAGGGTCCCACGAGCAGTACTTC.

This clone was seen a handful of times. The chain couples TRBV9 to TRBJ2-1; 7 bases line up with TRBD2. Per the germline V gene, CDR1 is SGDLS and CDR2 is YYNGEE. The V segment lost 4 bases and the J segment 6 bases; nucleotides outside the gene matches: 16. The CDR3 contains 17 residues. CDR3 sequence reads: CASSLGEGGSAGNEQFF. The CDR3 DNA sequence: TGTGCCAGCAGCCTTGGTGAAGGCGGGAGTGCCGGCAATGAGCAGTTCTTC.

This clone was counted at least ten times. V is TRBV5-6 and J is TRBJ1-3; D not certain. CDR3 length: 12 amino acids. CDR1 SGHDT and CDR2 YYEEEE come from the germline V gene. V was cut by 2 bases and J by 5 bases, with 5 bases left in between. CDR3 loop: CASSLGRNTIYF. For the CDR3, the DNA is TGTGCCAGCAGCTTAGGTAGAAACACCATATATTTT. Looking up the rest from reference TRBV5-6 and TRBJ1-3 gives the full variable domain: DAGVTQSPTHLIKTRGQQVTLRCSPKSGHDTVSWYQQALGQGPQFIFQYYEEEERQRGNFPDRFSGHQFPNYSSELNVNALLLGDSALYLCASSLGRNTIYFGEGSWLTVV.

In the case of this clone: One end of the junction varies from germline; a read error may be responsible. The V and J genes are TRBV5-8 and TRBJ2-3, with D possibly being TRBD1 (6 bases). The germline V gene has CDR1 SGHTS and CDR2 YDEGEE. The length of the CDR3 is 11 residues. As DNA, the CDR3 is TGTGCCACCAGGGGCACAGATACGCATTATTTT. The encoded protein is CATRGTDTHYF. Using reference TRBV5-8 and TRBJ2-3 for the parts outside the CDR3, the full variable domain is EAGVTQSPTHLIKTRGQQATLRCSPISGHTSVYWYQQALGLGLQFLLWYDEGEERNRGNFPPRFSGRQFPNYSSELNVNALELEDSALYLCATRGTDTHYFGPGTRLTVL.

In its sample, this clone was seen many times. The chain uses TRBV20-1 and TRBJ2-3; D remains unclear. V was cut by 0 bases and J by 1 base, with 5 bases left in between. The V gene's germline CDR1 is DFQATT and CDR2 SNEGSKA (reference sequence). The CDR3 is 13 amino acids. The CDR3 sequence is CSAREGGTDTQYF. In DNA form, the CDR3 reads TGCAGTGCTAGAGAGGGTGGCACAGATACGCAGTATTTT.

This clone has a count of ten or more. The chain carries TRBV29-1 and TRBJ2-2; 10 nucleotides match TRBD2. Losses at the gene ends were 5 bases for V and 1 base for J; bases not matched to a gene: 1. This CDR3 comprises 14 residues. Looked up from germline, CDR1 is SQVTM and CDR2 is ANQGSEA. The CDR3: CSVRLAGNTGELFF. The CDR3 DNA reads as TGCAGCGTTCGACTAGCGGGGAACACCGGGGAGCTGTTTTTT.

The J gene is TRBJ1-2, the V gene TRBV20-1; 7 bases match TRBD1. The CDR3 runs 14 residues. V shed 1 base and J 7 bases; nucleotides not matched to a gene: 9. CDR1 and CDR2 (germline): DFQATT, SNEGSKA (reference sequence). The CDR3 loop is CSARGGQWAFGYTF. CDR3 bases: TGCAGTGCTAGAGGGGGACAGTGGGCTTTTGGCTACACCTTC.

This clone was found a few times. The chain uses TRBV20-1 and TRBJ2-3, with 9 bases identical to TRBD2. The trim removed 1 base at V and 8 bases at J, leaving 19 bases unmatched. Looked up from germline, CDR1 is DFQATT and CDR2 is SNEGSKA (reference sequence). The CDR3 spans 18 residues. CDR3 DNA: TGCAGTGCTAGAGGGGAGGATAGCGGGAGAGTGGTCAAGGGTACGCAGTATTTT. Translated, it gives CSARGEDSGRVVKGTQYF.

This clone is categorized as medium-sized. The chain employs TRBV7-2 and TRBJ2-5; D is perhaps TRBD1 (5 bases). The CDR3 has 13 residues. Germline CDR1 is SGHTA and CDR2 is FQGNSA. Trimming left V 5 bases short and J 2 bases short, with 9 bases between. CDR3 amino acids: CASSRQIQETQYF. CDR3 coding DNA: TGTGCCAGCAGCCGACAGATACAAGAGACCCAGTACTTC.

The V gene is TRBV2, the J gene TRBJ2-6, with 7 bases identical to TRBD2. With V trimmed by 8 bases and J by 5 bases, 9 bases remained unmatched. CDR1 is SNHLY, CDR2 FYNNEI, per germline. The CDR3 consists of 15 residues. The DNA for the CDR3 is TGTGCCAGCTTGACTAGCCCGGCCCGGGCCAACGTCCTGACTTTC. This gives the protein CASLTSPARANVLTF.

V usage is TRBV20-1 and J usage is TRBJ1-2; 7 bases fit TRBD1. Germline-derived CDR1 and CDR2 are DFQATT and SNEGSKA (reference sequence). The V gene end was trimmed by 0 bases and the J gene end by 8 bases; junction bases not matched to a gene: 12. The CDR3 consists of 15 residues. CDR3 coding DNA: TGCAGTGCTAGAGAAATATATGGACAGGCGAAAGGCTACACCTTC. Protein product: CSAREIYGQAKGYTF.

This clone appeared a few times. CDR3 in DNA: TGTGCCGGCAACGGACTAGCGGGAAGCGGCCAGCAGTACTTC. Protein: CAGNGLAGSGQQYF. The chain has TRBV6-1 and TRBJ2-7, with TRBD2 matching over 12 bases. Trimming cost V 11 bases and J 8 bases; bases outside gene matches: 13. The CDR3 runs 14 residues. CDR1 MNHNS and CDR2 SASEGT come from the germline V gene.

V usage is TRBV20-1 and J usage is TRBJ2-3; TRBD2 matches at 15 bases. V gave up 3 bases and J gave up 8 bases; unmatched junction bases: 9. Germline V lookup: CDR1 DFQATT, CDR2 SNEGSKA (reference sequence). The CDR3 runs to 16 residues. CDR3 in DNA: TGCAGTGCTAGCGGACTAGCGGGAGGGCCTGAGGGTACGCAGTATTTT. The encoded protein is CSASGLAGGPEGTQYF.

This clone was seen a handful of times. CDR3 amino acids: CASSSKSLAGYNEQFF. CDR3 nucleotide sequence: TGTGCCAGCAGTTCTAAATCCCTAGCGGGGTACAATGAGCAGTTCTTC. The J gene is TRBJ2-1, the V gene TRBV28, with 9 positions matching TRBD2. The length of the CDR3 is 16 residues. The V gene's germline CDR1 is MDHEN and CDR2 SYDVKM. V gave up 4 bases and J gave up 4 bases; unmatched junction bases: 8.

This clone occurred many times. The CDR3 sequence is CASSLTTGGTQYF. The CDR3 bases are TGTGCCAGCAGCTTAACTACGGGCGGGACCCAGTACTTC. The chain employs TRBV7-2 and TRBJ2-5; D call uncertain. Germline lookup yields CDR1 SGHTA and CDR2 FQGNSA. Between the trimmed V and J ends, which lost 2 bases and 7 bases, there was a span of 11 bases. The CDR3 is 13 amino acids.

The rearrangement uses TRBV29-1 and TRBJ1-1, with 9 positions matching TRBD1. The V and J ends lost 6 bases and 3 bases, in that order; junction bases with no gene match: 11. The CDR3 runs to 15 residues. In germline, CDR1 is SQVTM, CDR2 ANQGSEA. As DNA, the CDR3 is TGCAGCGTGTTCGACACAGGGGGCAAGGACACTGAAGCTTTCTTT. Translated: CSVFDTGGKDTEAFF.

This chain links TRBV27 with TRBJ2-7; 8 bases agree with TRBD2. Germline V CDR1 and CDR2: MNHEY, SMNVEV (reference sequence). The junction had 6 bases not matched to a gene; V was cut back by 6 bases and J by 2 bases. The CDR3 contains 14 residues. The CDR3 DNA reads TGTGCCAGCAGGTCCGGACTAGCCACCTACGAGCAGTACTTC. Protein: CASRSGLATYEQYF.

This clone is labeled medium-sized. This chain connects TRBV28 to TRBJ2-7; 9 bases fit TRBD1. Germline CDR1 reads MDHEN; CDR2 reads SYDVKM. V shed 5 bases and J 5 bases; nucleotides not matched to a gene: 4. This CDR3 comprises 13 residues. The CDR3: CASSLQGADEQYF. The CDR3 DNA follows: TGTGCCAGCAGTCTACAGGGGGCGGACGAGCAGTACTTC.

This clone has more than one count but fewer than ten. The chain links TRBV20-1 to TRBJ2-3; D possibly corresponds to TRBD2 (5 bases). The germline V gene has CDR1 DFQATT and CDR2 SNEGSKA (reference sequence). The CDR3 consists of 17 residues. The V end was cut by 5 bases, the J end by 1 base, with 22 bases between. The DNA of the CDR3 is TGCAGTGCTCCCGGGATAGGGCGATTCCCGGGCACAGATACGCAGTATTTT. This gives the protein CSAPGIGRFPGTDTQYF.